This T cell receptor beta chain derives from a study of tumor-infiltrating lymphocytes in primary liver carcinoma (dated by TCRdb to 2017 to 2019). In the study overall: Surgical resection was performed in China between November 2015 and early 2016 on 5 or 6 patients with histopathologically diagnosed primary liver carcinoma. Of the five patients (three men and two women, aged 30 to 69 years), four had hepatocellular carcinoma and one had combined HCC and intrahepatic cholangiocarcinoma. The tumors of the five patients were staged as T1-T3 N0M0, with maximum diameters ranging from roughly 4 to 10 cm. Roughly 3.5 to 8 million productive TCRbeta reads were obtained per sample, and no significant difference in read depth was found between tissue types. For each liver tumor, the study sampled five regions along with adjacent normal tissue and blood, and applied TCRbeta repertoire sequencing, expression microarrays and whole-exome sequencing. A total of approximately 35 specimens from 5 patients, comprising some 25 tumor regions, 5 adjacent noncancerous liver tissues and 5 peripheral blood samples, were covered by TCRbeta repertoire sequencing. Reproducibility between technical replicate repertoires was high, with correlation coefficients above 0.95 and mean shared-clone rates roughly 0.91.

Results the study describes overall, beyond this receptor: Because the samples were bulk and unsorted, CD4+ and CD8+ T cell repertoires could not be compared. Only a few patients were included in the study, and the authors note that the findings should be validated in a larger study. The top 250 clones made up a significantly larger repertoire fraction in tumors than in blood (p = 0.039). Consistent with antigen-driven expansion, pairs of tumor regions showed higher repertoire overlap (mean roughly 36%) than either tumor-adjacent pairs (around 17%) or tumor-blood pairs (roughly 14%). Because only the TCR beta chain was sequenced and unpaired alpha chains were not captured, true repertoire diversity is likely underestimated.

At the junction V is shortened by 9 bases and J by 4 bases, with 24 bases in between. The CDR3 runs 16 amino acids, cysteine and phenylalanine included. Only the CDR3 DNA stays, 48 bases, in frame from base 1. CDR1 and CDR2, per the germline V gene, are SGHAT and FQNNGV. With respect to this clonotype: Which antigen it targets is not known. There are no base qualities to consult, and no much larger clone falls within one base.

TRIzol reagent was used to extract blood RNA from unsorted whole blood, while the DNeasy Blood & Tissue kit provided the germline DNA. Chronic HBV infection was present in the patients, and the patients were treatment-naive at sampling. Before surgery, about 4 milliliters of peripheral blood were collected into K2EDTA tubes. TCRbeta-specific cDNA was reverse-transcribed from about 0.45 ug total RNA using a constant-region primer and ProtoScript II reverse transcriptase. The TCRbeta libraries were prepared through three rounds of nested multiplex PCR following a slightly modified ARM-PCR procedure. Multiplex TRBV1-TRBV30 forward primers and a Cbeta reverse primer were used in the first two PCR rounds, each of which was run for around 9 cycles. Sample barcodes and Illumina adapters were attached in a final 25-cycle PCR using Deep VentR polymerase. Amplicons of 200-500 bp were gel-purified with a QIAquick gel extraction kit before sequencing. An Illumina HiSeq 2500 was used to sequence the TCRbeta amplicons, generating 250-bp paired-end reads. The source study handled its data this way. Quality trimming of reads was performed with Trimmomatic v0.33, and paired reads were merged with FLASH v1.2.11 so that full CDR3 sequences could be recovered. MiGEC v1.2.1b assigned V, D and J germline segments to the rearranged TCRbeta sequences. Clonotype statistics and Shannon-Wiener diversity indices were calculated with VDJtools v1.0.0. To cut down on sampling bias, every analysis after diversity analysis relied on just the 250 most abundant clonotypes from each sample. The public reads were run again by TCRdb, first through fastp at Q25 and then through MiXCR, and only productive beta chains were kept. Each CDR3 protein gets just one entry, which takes the most common genes and DNA from the rows behind it. TCRdb, not the original authors, processed these V and J calls. Counted in this sample were approximately 320,000 distinct CDR3 sequences; approximately 54% of them appeared once. The ten largest account for over 15% of the sample.

This receptor was identified in a woman aged 25 to 39 with primary liver carcinoma and hepatitis B virus infection. The chain links TRBV11-2 with TRBJ1-1, with the D gene uncertain. Sequencing used peripheral blood. CDR3 reads: CARGQNWVAALTEAFF. The bases read TGTGCCAGGGGCCAAAACTGGGTGGCAGCACTCACTGAAGCTTTCTTT.